These T cell receptor beta chains were read from a single sample in a study of Graves' ophthalmopathy and Graves' hyperthyroidism. TCRdb fed the multiplex PCR reads into MiXCR, producing one record per CDR3 protein. Of 660,000 or so distinct CDR3 sequences listed, approximately 39% are singletons. The sample taken for sequencing was peripheral blood. These receptors all come from an adult man with Graves' ophthalmopathy. Each CDR3 is given without its conserved first and last residue.

V: TRBV12-3/TRBV12-4; CDR3: ASSLRDRAHSPLH
V: TRBV5-1; CDR3: ASSQEVGGGELF
V: TRBV12-3/TRBV12-4; CDR3: ASRLDGGFYGNQPQH
V: TRBV12-3/TRBV12-4; CDR3: ASSSPSGRYEQY
V: TRBV4-2; CDR3: ASSPLTSGRDTGELF
V: TRBV7-9; CDR3: ASARDRGRDSPLH
V: TRBV29-1; CDR3: SVALRVGEKLF
V: TRBV12-3/TRBV12-4; CDR3: ASSDTRDNTYEQY
V: TRBV2; CDR3: ASSRDRWAGKETQY
V: TRBV10-3; CDR3: AISETGLAGQETQY
V: TRBV2; CDR3: ASSAGTWAEA
V: TRBV24-1; CDR3: ASSYGVPGGANQPQH
V: TRBV12-3/TRBV12-4; CDR3: ASSFRGQRNTGELF
V: TRBV9; CDR3: ASSLTGGGPYEQY
V: TRBV20-1; CDR3: SALWVGSSYEQY
V: TRBV6-5; CDR3: ASSLHLASVRQETQY
V: TRBV19; CDR3: ASSIAAGRNSEQY
V: TRBV25-1; CDR3: ASSYILTKNTEAF
V: TRBV7-2; CDR3: ASSSEANEKLF
V: TRBV2; CDR3: ASSEVGRNQPQH
V: TRBV20-1; CDR3: SATRVGDGYT
V: TRBV2; CDR3: ASSRGTLQETQY
V: TRBV15; CDR3: ATSRKGRQLNQPQH
V: TRBV5-1; CDR3: ASSLLEGQETQY
V: TRBV7-8; CDR3: ASSLAGVVTEAF
V: TRBV5-1; CDR3: ASSLSPNRAGELF
V: TRBV13; CDR3: ASSTNRGEGEKLF
V: TRBV29-1; CDR3: SVMRPSTDTQY
V: TRBV6-5; CDR3: ASSYLGLGQDPSYEQY
V: TRBV19; CDR3: ASSPSDREGEKLF
V: TRBV5-1; CDR3: ASSLMGARNQPQH
V: TRBV7-2; CDR3: ASSLTETGTSYEQY
V: TRBV19; CDR3: ASSITGLGEAF
V: TRBV20-1; CDR3: SARDVGHATEAF
V: TRBV15; CDR3: ATSRDRLAGNAYEQY
V: TRBV5-1; CDR3: ASSRDLNQPQH
V: TRBV7-8; CDR3: ASSWTGSDEQY
V: TRBV4-1; CDR3: ASSQPGLTEAL
V: TRBV5-1; CDR3: ASTGQFGYT
V: TRBV7-2; CDR3: ASSLLAGRQSYEH
V: TRBV7-6; CDR3: ASSLGRGNTGELF
V: TRBV25-1; CDR3: ASSDPRRTGGQYEQY
V: TRBV7-2; CDR3: ASSLGGRGTDTQY
V: TRBV2; CDR3: ASSEDRSGNTIY
V: TRBV29-1; CDR3: SVQIAGGNQPQH
V: TRBV7-6; CDR3: ASSLRGGETIY
V: TRBV13; CDR3: ASSLGYGSRNTEAF
V: TRBV5-1; CDR3: ASSLAQAETQY
V: TRBV29-1; CDR3: SSLGGQETQY
V: TRBV11-2; CDR3: ASSISPYQETQY
V: TRBV10-3; CDR3: ASSYGARGKTNEKLF
V: TRBV11-1; CDR3: ASSQRGGIPWETQY
V: TRBV7-2; CDR3: ASSVSGTGYSYEQY
V: TRBV5-1; CDR3: ASGGDSAWGGELF
V: TRBV6-4; CDR3: ASSDGTGGQETQY
V: TRBV29-1; CDR3: SIGGDRFNEQY
V: TRBV6-5; CDR3: ASRPGSGANVLT
V: TRBV7-9; CDR3: ASSQDKGGGLRNSPLH
V: TRBV6-5; CDR3: ASSYSGSRNQPQH
V: TRBV19; CDR3: ASKPGQNTDTQY